Listed here is a single TCR beta chain. The antigen remains undetermined. These data originate in a study of CD4 T cells in relation to SARS-CoV-2 and coronaviruses. Study-level background: No peptide or an HIV-1 Nef peptide pool served as negative control.

The table came from immunoSEQ multiplex PCR; TCRdb's copy has only in-frame clones and leaves some out. The sample consists of under 35,000 clones, roughly 76% of them appearing once. CD4+ T cells from unexposed donors were obtained before the COVID-19 pandemic (2011-2018). CD4+ T cells were isolated from the cells after around 10 days of culture. V was pared by 1 base and J by 6 bases, with 7 bases between. Germline V gives CDR1 SGHTA, CDR2 FQGTGA. The CDR3 has 13 amino acids. This clonotype originated in a human donor in good health. The chain carries TRBV7-3 and TRBJ2-1, with D perhaps TRBD2 (5 bases). Sequencing was done on a sample of CD4+ T cells from PBMCs, cultured in vitro. CDR3 protein: CASSLNSANEQFF. CDR3 coding DNA: TGTGCCAGCAGCTTAAATAGCGCCAATGAGCAGTTCTTC.